This is a list of T cell receptor beta chains from one sample in a study of cytomegalovirus exposure and HLA in healthy donors. Clones were sequenced by immunoSEQ multiplex PCR, and TCRdb holds only the in-frame ones, with some missing. The sample has 80,000 or so clones. Specimen: PBMCs. The receptors stem from a man aged 50 or older in good health and CMV-seropositive. Both conserved end residues are part of each CDR3. The order of the fields is V gene, CDR3 length, J gene, D gene, CDR3 DNA, CDR3 protein. The D gene is left open where the match is weak.

V gene: TRBV29-1
CDR3 length: 13
J gene: TRBJ1-1
D gene: .
CDR3 DNA: TGCAGCGTTGGGAATATCGCGGGGAATGAAGCTTTCTTT
CDR3 protein: CSVGNIAGNEAFF

V gene: TRBV12-5
CDR3 length: 12
J gene: TRBJ2-5
D gene: .
CDR3 DNA: TGTGCTAGTGGTTTGTTATCGGAGACCCAGTACTTC
CDR3 protein: CASGLLSETQYF

V gene: TRBV30
CDR3 length: 15
J gene: TRBJ1-3
D gene: .
CDR3 DNA: TGTGCCTGGAGTCTGCAGTTATCCTCTGGAAACACCATATATTTT
CDR3 protein: CAWSLQLSSGNTIYF

V gene: TRBV5-1
CDR3 length: 14
J gene: TRBJ1-2
D gene: .
CDR3 DNA: TGCGCCAGCAGCGCCTCTCCAGGGGTAGATGGCTACACCTTC
CDR3 protein: CASSASPGVDGYTF

V gene: TRBV9
CDR3 length: 14
J gene: TRBJ1-6
D gene: .
CDR3 DNA: TGTGCCAGCAGCGAAAGGACAGCTAATTCACCCCTCCACTTT
CDR3 protein: CASSERTANSPLHF

V gene: TRBV27
CDR3 length: 12
J gene: TRBJ1-1
D gene: TRBD1
CDR3 DNA: TGTGCCAGCAGTTCGACAGGGACTGAAGCTTTCTTT
CDR3 protein: CASSSTGTEAFF

V gene: TRBV6-1
CDR3 length: 13
J gene: TRBJ2-1
D gene: .
CDR3 DNA: TGTGCCAGCAGTGAAGTTCTCTCCAATGAGCAGTTCTTC
CDR3 protein: CASSEVLSNEQFF

V gene: TRBV27
CDR3 length: 12
J gene: TRBJ2-7
D gene: TRBD1
CDR3 DNA: TGTGCCAGCAGGGGACAGAACTACGAGCAGTACTTC
CDR3 protein: CASRGQNYEQYF

V gene: TRBV5-4
CDR3 length: 16
J gene: TRBJ2-1
D gene: TRBD1
CDR3 DNA: TGTGCCAGCAGGTTTGACAGGGGAGGCTCCTACAATGAGCAGTTCTTC
CDR3 protein: CASRFDRGGSYNEQFF

V gene: TRBV11-2
CDR3 length: 15
J gene: TRBJ1-1
D gene: .
CDR3 DNA: TGTGCCAGCAGCTTAATAACGCTGGGGGGGACTGAAGCTTTCTTT
CDR3 protein: CASSLITLGGTEAFF

V gene: TRBV4-1
CDR3 length: 13
J gene: TRBJ2-3
D gene: .
CDR3 DNA: TGCGCCAGCAGCCAAAGAGGCACAGATACGCAGTATTTT
CDR3 protein: CASSQRGTDTQYF

V gene: TRBV5-1
CDR3 length: 12
J gene: TRBJ1-2
D gene: .
CDR3 DNA: TGCGCCAGCAGCTCCCTTGTAGCGGGCTACACCTTC
CDR3 protein: CASSSLVAGYTF

V gene: TRBV18
CDR3 length: 15
J gene: TRBJ2-2
D gene: TRBD1
CDR3 DNA: TGTGCCAGCTCACGAGGGACAGGGGGCGCCGGGGAGCTGTTTTTT
CDR3 protein: CASSRGTGGAGELFF

V gene: TRBV5-1
CDR3 length: 15
J gene: TRBJ1-5
D gene: TRBD1
CDR3 DNA: TGCGCCAGCAGCCCTATGGGACAGCCCAATCAGCCCCAGCATTTT
CDR3 protein: CASSPMGQPNQPQHF

V gene: TRBV2
CDR3 length: 13
J gene: TRBJ1-1
D gene: .
CDR3 DNA: TGTGCCAGCGTAGATCGGCGGCGCACTGAAGCTTTCTTT
CDR3 protein: CASVDRRRTEAFF

V gene: TRBV5-1
CDR3 length: 14
J gene: TRBJ2-3
D gene: TRBD2
CDR3 DNA: TGCGCCAGCAGCTTTTCAGCGGGGGCAGATACGCAGTATTTT
CDR3 protein: CASSFSAGADTQYF

V gene: TRBV5-6
CDR3 length: 16
J gene: TRBJ2-2
D gene: TRBD1
CDR3 DNA: TGTGCCAGCGCTAAGGACAGGACCCTAGGGGCCGGGGAGCTGTTTTTT
CDR3 protein: CASAKDRTLGAGELFF

V gene: TRBV25-1
CDR3 length: 15
J gene: TRBJ2-3
D gene: TRBD1
CDR3 DNA: TGTGCCAGCCGTCGTACAGGGGAATGGGCAGATACGCAGTATTTT
CDR3 protein: CASRRTGEWADTQYF

V gene: TRBV27
CDR3 length: 14
J gene: TRBJ1-2
D gene: TRBD1
CDR3 DNA: TGTGCCAGCAGTTTAGATGGGACAGGGAGTGGCTACACCTTC
CDR3 protein: CASSLDGTGSGYTF

V gene: TRBV19
CDR3 length: 15
J gene: TRBJ2-2
D gene: .
CDR3 DNA: TGTGCCAGTAGTGTCCACGGGACTAACACCGGGGAGCTGTTTTTT
CDR3 protein: CASSVHGTNTGELFF

V gene: TRBV19
CDR3 length: 14
J gene: TRBJ1-1
D gene: TRBD1
CDR3 DNA: TGTGCCAGTAGTATGCGTCAGGGGGGTGGTGAAGCTTTCTTT
CDR3 protein: CASSMRQGGGEAFF

V gene: TRBV7-9
CDR3 length: 15
J gene: TRBJ2-3
D gene: .
CDR3 DNA: TGTGCCAGCAGCTCGAGCAAGGGGGGCACAGATACGCAGTATTTT
CDR3 protein: CASSSSKGGTDTQYF

V gene: TRBV13
CDR3 length: 16
J gene: TRBJ2-2
D gene: .
CDR3 DNA: TGTGCCAGCAGCCAAACGGGACTCTCGAACACCGGGGAGCTGTTTTTT
CDR3 protein: CASSQTGLSNTGELFF